Listed below are T cell receptor beta chains from one sample, sequenced in a study of blood T cell repertoires in COVID-19. Generated by immunoSEQ multiplex PCR, the TCRdb table keeps only in-frame clones and is missing some. In the table there are about 190,000 clones, around 84% of which are singletons. Input material: peripheral blood. The receptors here all came from a human donor in a cohort sampled during active COVID-19. The CDR3 runs from the conserved cysteine through the conserved F or W.

CDR3,V,J
CASRKRQGNTEAFF,TRBV6-4,TRBJ1-1
CASSLSLRAGEAFF,TRBV7-9,TRBJ1-1
CAISERLADNEQFF,TRBV10-3,TRBJ2-1
CSASRGQLNQPQHF,TRBV20-1,TRBJ1-5
CASSRPGQGYEQYF,TRBV5-1,TRBJ2-7
CASSGEQGNTEAFF,TRBV7-9,TRBJ1-1
CASSLEGQGAETQYF,TRBV5-4,TRBJ2-5
CASSPRENTEAFF,TRBV7-8,TRBJ1-1
CASSAPPDNEQFF,TRBV9,TRBJ2-1
CASSLGTGGGGMFF,TRBV19,TRBJ2-1
CSVGNSMGNTIYF,TRBV29-1,TRBJ1-3
CSVEVSRLDTQYF,TRBV29-1,TRBJ2-3
CASSLVGNRGGYGYTF,TRBV27,TRBJ1-2
CASSITGYPTGELFF,TRBV6-5,TRBJ2-2
CASSLPGQGRHTQYF,TRBV19,TRBJ2-3
CASRGDYAGWGSGTDTQYF,TRBV2,TRBJ2-3
CSVHTGTTEAFF,TRBV29-1,TRBJ1-1
CASSFSPPAQGYGYTF,TRBV27,TRBJ1-2
CATTGTGGIQPQHF,TRBV15,TRBJ1-5
CASSLISTSYNEQFF,TRBV11-1,TRBJ2-1
CASSPDRGSIYGYTF,TRBV5-1,TRBJ1-2
CASTVTGRESDGYTF,TRBV27,TRBJ1-2
CASSQLWFEDTIYF,TRBV16,TRBJ1-3
CASLPGHTNTEAFF,TRBV6-5,TRBJ1-1
CASSQTGGQDEKLFF,TRBV4-1,TRBJ1-4
CASSTGANSPLHF,TRBV3-1/TRBV3-2,TRBJ1-6
CASNLDSVEDEQYF,TRBV7-9,TRBJ2-7
CASREQGSRTYEQYF,TRBV27,TRBJ2-7
CASADRMGTGELFF,TRBV19,TRBJ2-2
CAISETTRGYTEAFF,TRBV10-3,TRBJ1-1
CASSFFGPESSYEQYF,TRBV27,TRBJ2-7
CASSPRDRVNEQYF,TRBV7-8,TRBJ2-7
CASSYTGMGNTIYF,TRBV6-5,TRBJ1-3
CSASGGTGFQPQHF,TRBV20-1,TRBJ1-5
CASSLGLVEVYEQYF,TRBV7-2,TRBJ2-7
CASSLGGGRTDTQYF,TRBV5-1,TRBJ2-3
CASSLDQGAITDTQYF,TRBV7-2,TRBJ2-3
CASKGTVYNSPLHF,TRBV10-2,TRBJ1-6
CASSLTAGVARSEQFF,TRBV7-3,TRBJ2-1
CASSVDYAGTGELFF,TRBV9,TRBJ2-2
CASSLAGVGGYTF,TRBV5-1,TRBJ1-2
CASSIDATGGSQPQHF,TRBV19,TRBJ1-5
CASSETRTEAFF,TRBV10-2,TRBJ1-1
CASSFRRTQNTEAFF,TRBV5-6,TRBJ1-1
CASTLSSSGNTIYF,TRBV19,TRBJ1-3
CASSLIPLDRGNQPQHF,TRBV5-1,TRBJ1-5
CASSVTPGDIQYF,TRBV9,TRBJ2-4
CATSGSGVPQETQYF,TRBV24-1,TRBJ2-5
CASSSVNSGGLETQYF,TRBV18,TRBJ2-5
CASSPLGGNYNEQFF,TRBV5-5,TRBJ2-1
CASSPGALSGNTIYF,TRBV18,TRBJ1-3
CASSPVRTGHVDTQYF,TRBV7-9,TRBJ2-3
CASSYSWRSGANVLTF,TRBV6-5,TRBJ2-6